The subject of this entry is one TCR beta chain. CDR3 length: 16 residues. The V gene's germline CDR1 is LGHNA and CDR2 YNFKEQ. The J segment lost 1 base and the V segment lost 1 base, leaving 4 bases of the junction unmatched. As processed by the authors: Scientists estimated how many nucleated cells there were by amplifying reference gene primers. Profiled with immunoSEQ multiplex PCR; TCRdb holds only in-frame clones, not every one. The V and J calls and clone size were taken over from that table, and D and trimming were inferred from the DNA. The sample carries roughly 100,000 clones, about 80% recorded once. These data originate in a study of blood T cell repertoires in COVID-19. Study background: Both acute and convalescent COVID-19 samples were obtained from the United States, Italy and Spain.

V is TRBV4-2 and J is TRBJ1-1, with 9 bases that match TRBD1. This clonotype originated in a human donor in a cohort sampled during active COVID-19. The material sequenced was peripheral blood. CDR3 loop: CASSQAPGQGNTEAFF. The CDR3 DNA reads TGTGCCAGCAGCCAAGCTCCGGGACAGGGGAACACTGAAGCTTTCTTT.